This section outlines one TCR beta chain sequence together with its context. Here immunoSEQ multiplex PCR was the method, and the copy in TCRdb shows in-frame clones only, minus some. The repertoire has over 50,000 clones, around 87% of them found once; the top ten carry roughly 7%. The sample belongs to a study of blood T cell repertoires in COVID-19. Trimming took 7 bases from V and 3 from J; bases not matched to a gene: 6. The CDR3 is 13 amino acids. Looked up from germline, CDR1 is LNHDA and CDR2 is SQIVND (reference sequence). The receptor was isolated from a man between 60 and 70 years old with acute or convalescent COVID-19. Specimen: peripheral blood. The V call is TRBV19, the J call TRBJ2-7; 7 bases agree with TRBD1. The CDR3, as DNA: TGTGCCAGTAACCCCACAGGGGTCTACGAGCAGTACTTC. This translates into CASNPTGVYEQYF.